This TCR beta chain was documented in a study of cytomegalovirus exposure and HLA in healthy donors. Study observations and caveats: Some V segments could not be told apart, so they were left out, TRBV6-2 and TRBV6-3 among them. Associated with HLA alleles at 0.05 false discovery rate in a later analysis were around 15,000 TCR beta sequences. Prior analysis indicated that the majority of TCR beta V segments exhibited productivity approximately 87% or approximately 30% of the time.

Primers: 60 Vbeta forward and 13 Jbeta reverse. The method was immunoSEQ multiplex PCR; TCRdb's version includes in-frame clones alone and lacks a portion of them. This sample has under 150,000 clones, with under 85% found just once. With regard to this clone: Its antigen is still unknown.

V lost 8 bases, J lost 0 bases, and 6 bases lay in between. The CDR3 extends over 12 amino acids. Germline V gene data show CDR1 as SNHLY and CDR2 as FYNNEI. Every donor was a healthy person donating bone marrow. J is TRBJ2-3 and V is TRBV2; D uncertain. Source material: PBMCs. The sequence was collected from a woman aged 45 to 65 in good health and CMV-seropositive. CDR3: CASLRSTDTQYF. CDR3 sequence (DNA): TGTGCCAGCCTACGCAGCACAGATACGCAGTATTTT.